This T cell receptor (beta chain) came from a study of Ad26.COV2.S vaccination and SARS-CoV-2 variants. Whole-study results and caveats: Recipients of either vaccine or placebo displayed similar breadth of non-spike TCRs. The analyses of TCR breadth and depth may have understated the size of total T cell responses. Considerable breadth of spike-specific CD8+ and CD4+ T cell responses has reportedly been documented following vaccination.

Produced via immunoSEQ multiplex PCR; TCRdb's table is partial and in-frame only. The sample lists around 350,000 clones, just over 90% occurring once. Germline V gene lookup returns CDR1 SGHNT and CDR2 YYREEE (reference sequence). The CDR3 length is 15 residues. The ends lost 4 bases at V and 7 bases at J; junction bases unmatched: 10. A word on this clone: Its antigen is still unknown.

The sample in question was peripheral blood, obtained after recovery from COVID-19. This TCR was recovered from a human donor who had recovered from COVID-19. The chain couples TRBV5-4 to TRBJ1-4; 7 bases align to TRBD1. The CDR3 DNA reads TGTGCCAGCAGCAGGGACGGACAGGACCTTGAAAAACTGTTTTTT. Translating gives CASSRDGQDLEKLFF.